The clone carrying this TCR beta chain was detected once. This entry belongs to a study of cytomegalovirus exposure and HLA in healthy donors. The CDR3 totals 14 residues. Unmatched junction bases numbered 5, after V lost 5 bases and J lost 4 bases. Germline V gene sequence: CDR1 WSHSY, CDR2 SAAADI. Use of 60 Vbeta and 13 Jbeta primers characterized the PCR. Libraries were prepared by immunoSEQ multiplex PCR; TCRdb keeps only in-frame clonotypes and omits some of them. The table shows 150,000 to 200,000 clones, with roughly 80% occurring only once. What was sequenced was PBMCs. The TCR was taken from a male donor in good health and CMV-seronegative. The chain couples TRBV10-2 to TRBJ1-3; TRBD1 agrees at 7 bases. The CDR3: CASSRQGSGNTIYF. The CDR3 DNA reads as TGCGCCAGCAGTCGACAGGGCTCCGGAAACACCATATATTTT.